This passage covers 9 T cell receptor beta chains from one sample sequenced in a study of a mutant IDH1 vaccine in newly diagnosed glioma. Which antigens these TCRs recognize remains unknown. Some clones are missing from TCRdb's copy, which holds only in-frame ones; the method was immunoSEQ multiplex PCR. The data hold more than 25,000 clones, with over 70% observed a single time. This sample's time point: week 35, safety follow-up. Every vaccination contained 300 ug of the mutant IDH1 20-mer peptide and was paired with topical imiquimod. This specimen was PBMCs, taken from a glioma patient whose treatment included an IDH1 peptide vaccine. These receptors all come from a woman in her twenties or thirties with glioma. Some clones in this sample may be carry-over from other donors' samples.

The chain combines TRBV29-1 with TRBJ2-5; 9 nucleotides line up with TRBD2. The CDR3 runs 13 residues. V was clipped by 7 bases and J by 2 bases; unmatched bases: 5. The germline V gene has CDR1 SQVTM and CDR2 ANQGSEA. This CDR3 reads CSGLTSGQETQYF. The CDR3 bases are TGCAGCGGCCTGACTAGCGGTCAAGAGACCCAGTACTTC. The variable domain in full, completed from reference TRBV29-1 and TRBJ2-5, reads SAVISQKPSRDICQRGTSLTIQCQVDSQVTMMFWYRQQPGQSLTLIATANQGSEATYESGFVIDKFPISRPNLTFSTLTVSNMSPEDSSIYLCSGLTSGQETQYFGPGTRLLVL.

The chain employs TRBV7-9 and TRBJ1-5; D gene unclear. Trimming stripped 4 bases from V and 8 bases from J, with 15 bases between. Germline values: CDR1 SEHNR, CDR2 FQNEAQ (reference sequence). The CDR3 runs to 14 residues. As DNA, the CDR3 is TGTGCCAGCAGCTCCGACGGGGTAGAGAAGCCCCAGCATTTT. This codes for CASSSDGVEKPQHF.

CDR3: CASSLFGDEAFF. The CDR3 region has the DNA TGTGCCAGCAGCTTATTTGGGGATGAAGCTTTCTTT. The V gene is TRBV11-2, the J gene TRBJ1-1; D ambiguous. The V end was cut by 2 bases, the J end by 7 bases, with 8 bases between. This CDR3 is built from 12 residues. In germline, CDR1 is SGHAT, CDR2 FQNNGV. The full variable domain, with the rest looked up from reference TRBV11-2 and TRBJ1-1, is EAGVAQSPRYKIIEKRQSVAFWCNPISGHATLYWYQQILGQGPKLLIQFQNNGVVDDSQLPKDRFSAERLKGVDSTLKIQPAKLEDSAVYLCASSLFGDEAFFGQGTRLTVV.

This chain links TRBV28 with TRBJ2-7; 9 positions match TRBD2. With V trimmed by 4 bases and J by 0 bases, 7 bases remained unmatched. The germline gives CDR1 MDHEN, CDR2 SYDVKM. CDR3 length equals 16 residues. CDR3 sequence reads: CASSWVAGASSYEQYF. In DNA, the CDR3 is TGTGCCAGCAGTTGGGTAGCGGGAGCGAGCTCCTACGAGCAGTACTTC.

The chain joins TRBV10-3 to TRBJ1-2; D ambiguous. The V gene lost 10 bases and the J gene lost 5 bases, with 20 bases spanning the gap. The CDR3 runs 14 residues. Germline-derived CDR1 and CDR2 are ENHRY and SYGVKD. This CDR3 reads CATRTELLLYGYTF. The DNA of the CDR3 is TGTGCCACCAGGACGGAGCTTCTTTTATATGGCTACACCTTC.

The J gene is TRBJ2-7, the V gene TRBV7-9; TRBD1 is a possible D gene (6 bases). The CDR3 totals 13 residues. Germline-derived CDR1 and CDR2 are SEHNR and FQNEAQ (reference sequence). V was shortened by 5 bases and J by 4 bases, with 12 bases between the two germline ends. CDR3 residues: CASSPRGGYEQYF. As DNA, the CDR3 is TGTGCCAGCAGCCCAAGAGGGGGTTACGAGCAGTACTTC.

This clone was detected only once. This chain joins TRBV29-1 and TRBJ2-7, with D uncertain. The CDR3 covers 13 residues. Trimming shortened V by 0 bases and J by 2 bases, and 8 bases separated the two germline ends. CDR1 is SQVTM, CDR2 ANQGSEA, per germline. CDR3 nucleotides: TGCAGCGTTGAAGATCATGTAGCCTACGAGCAGTACTTC. Translation gives CSVEDHVAYEQYF.

This clone was detected only a few times. The genes are TRBV19 and TRBJ2-3; TRBD2 agrees at 7 bases. The germline gives CDR1 LNHDA, CDR2 SQIVND (reference sequence). The V segment lost 7 bases and the J segment 5 bases; nucleotides outside the gene matches: 9. This CDR3 spans 14 amino acids. CDR3 amino acids: CASIPGRLGDTQYF. In DNA form, the CDR3 reads TGTGCCAGTATCCCCGGGAGGCTGGGAGATACGCAGTATTTT. Full variable domain (rest looked up from reference TRBV19 and TRBJ2-3): DGGITQSPKYLFRKEGQNVTLSCEQNLNHDAMYWYRQDPGQGLRLIYYSQIVNDFQKGDIAEGYSVSREKKESFPLTVTSAQKNPTAFYLCASIPGRLGDTQYFGPGTRLTVL.

V and J are TRBV6-5 and TRBJ1-4; 9 bases are shared with TRBD1. The CDR3 length is 15 residues. With 4 bases clipped from V and 4 bases from J, the junction kept 4 bases outside the gene matches. Germline lookup yields CDR1 MNHEY and CDR2 SVGAGI. The DNA of the CDR3 is TGTGCCAGCAGTTTCGGACAGGGGTATAATGAAAAACTGTTTTTT. Translation: CASSFGQGYNEKLFF.